Listed here are 5 T cell receptor beta chains from one sample, sequenced in a study of control samples from healthy donors and cancer patients. Generated by immunoSEQ multiplex PCR, the TCRdb table keeps only in-frame clones and is missing some. The sample has around 200,000 clones; just under 95% are singletons. Sequenced sample: blood. These receptors were collected from a man aged 18 to 29 in good health.

The CDR3 nucleotides read TGTGCCAGCAGGGACAGTTCTAGCACAGATACGCAGTATTTT. Protein product: CASRDSSSTDTQYF. V gene TRBV6-5 combines with J gene TRBJ2-3; maybe TRBD1 (6 bases). The CDR3 has 14 amino acids. CDR1 and CDR2 from the germline V gene are MNHEY and SVGAGI. V was clipped by 6 bases and J by 0 bases, with 10 bases between them.

J is TRBJ1-2 and V is TRBV10-3; TRBD1 might be the D (6 bases). V lost 10 bases to trimming and J lost 0 bases, with 21 bases between them. The CDR3 is 16 residues long. CDR1 and CDR2 (germline): ENHRY, SYGVKD. The CDR3: CATQRLGGETNYGYTF. The CDR3 nucleotides are TGTGCCACACAACGTTTGGGGGGCGAGACTAACTATGGCTACACCTTC.

The V and J genes are TRBV10-1 and TRBJ2-7, with 10 bases that match TRBD1. CDR3 size: 13 residues. Germline V gives CDR1 WNHNN, CDR2 SYGVQD (reference sequence). The V segment lost 7 bases and the J segment 4 bases; nucleotides outside the gene matches: 4. The CDR3 reads CASTDRGCYEQYF. CDR3 bases: TGCGCCAGCACGGACAGGGGGTGTTACGAGCAGTACTTC.

The chain uses TRBV5-1 and TRBJ2-1, with D unclear. Trimming shortened V by 1 base and J by 5 bases, and 16 bases separated the two germline ends. Germline V gene lookup returns CDR1 SGHRS and CDR2 YFSETQ. The CDR3 totals 16 residues. The CDR3, as DNA: TGCGCCAGCAGCTTGTCCCCGTCCCAGATTAACAATGAGCAGTTCTTC. Its translation: CASSLSPSQINNEQFF.

The chain combines TRBV25-1 with TRBJ1-1; D not resolved. The germline gives CDR1 MGHDK, CDR2 SYGVNS. Trimming shortened V by 4 bases and J by 2 bases, and 14 bases separated the two germline ends. The CDR3 loop spans 15 amino acids. The CDR3 DNA sequence: TGTGCCAGCAGTGGTAGACTTTTAGGCAACACTGAAGCTTTCTTT. Translation: CASSGRLLGNTEAFF.